The 10 T cell receptor beta chains below were found in one sample sequenced in a study of blood T cells in healthy people across ages. PCR was performed a second time for about 7 to 11 cycles using a sample-barcoded 5' primer and a J-beta primer mix. In TCRdb, the 5' RACE reads were re-called with MiXCR into one record per CDR3 protein. The data show approximately 2,000,000 distinct CDR3 sequences, about two fifths seen once. Input material: blood. The receptor set was obtained from a human donor in good health.

Only a few counts were recorded for this clonotype. The rearrangement uses TRBV7-9 and TRBJ1-5; 7 bases line up with TRBD1. V gave up 5 bases and J gave up 6 bases; unmatched junction bases: 7. Per germline, CDR1 SEHNR and CDR2 FQNEAQ (reference sequence). The CDR3 contains 14 residues. CDR3 protein: CASSASGGTQPQHF. The CDR3 DNA sequence: TGTGCCAGCAGCGCATCAGGGGGAACTCAGCCCCAGCATTTT.

This clonotype was counted only a few times. The rearrangement links TRBV11-1 to TRBJ1-4; D gene unclear. The V and J ends lost 5 bases and 0 bases respectively, with 22 bases between them. This CDR3 spans 19 amino acids. CDR1 and CDR2 (germline): SGHAT, FQDESV (reference sequence). Here the CDR3 reads CASSLRPIRADSTNEKLFF. Here the CDR3 DNA reads TGTGCCAGCAGCCTCAGACCGATAAGGGCCGACTCAACTAATGAAAAACTGTTTTTT.

Only a few counts were recorded for this clonotype. The J gene is TRBJ2-5, the V gene TRBV28; D gene unclear. The end of the DNA aligns better with TRBJ2-7, so the J call may be wrong. Germline V gene data show CDR1 as MDHEN and CDR2 as SYDVKM. This CDR3 has 14 residues. CDR3 sequence: CASSLIALVGEQYF. In nucleotides, the CDR3 is TGTGCCAGCAGCCTTATCGCACTGGTGGGCGAGCAGTACTTC.

The V gene is TRBV2, the J gene TRBJ2-7, with TRBD1 identical over 9 bases. The J segment lost 6 bases and the V segment lost 10 bases, leaving 7 bases of the junction unmatched. CDR3 length: 12 amino acids. Germline CDR1 is SNHLY and CDR2 is FYNNEI. This CDR3 is CATSGTGREQYF. In DNA, the CDR3 is TGTGCCACCTCCGGGACAGGGCGCGAGCAGTACTTC.

The rearrangement links TRBV6-6 to TRBJ2-7; D gene uncertain. V lost 6 bases and J 1 base, leaving 16 bases between the germline ends. Per germline, CDR1 MNHNY and CDR2 SVGAGI (reference sequence). The CDR3 has 15 residues. The CDR3 DNA reads as TGTGCCAGCAGCCCTCCAAAGGCGGTTTCCTACGAGCAGTACTTC. Encoded protein: CASSPPKAVSYEQYF.

Worth noting for this clonotype: Mismatch with germline at one junction end may stem from a read error. The chain links TRBV10-3 to TRBJ2-1; D is perhaps TRBD1 or TRBD2 (6 bases each). Looked up from germline, CDR1 is ENHRY and CDR2 is SYGVKD. The CDR3 totals 16 residues. The CDR3 here is CAISEVGGRTYNERFF. The CDR3 DNA reads as TGTGCCATCAGTGAGGTTGGGGGGCGCACGTACAATGAGCGGTTCTTC.

This clonotype was seen more than once but under ten times. The chain has TRBV28 and TRBJ2-1; tentative D call: TRBD2 (6 bases). The germline V gene encodes CDR1 MDHEN and CDR2 SYDVKM. The CDR3 loop spans 15 amino acids. V lost 6 bases, J lost 3 bases, and 15 bases lay in between. The CDR3: CASSLGGINYNEQFF. Written as DNA, the CDR3 is TGTGCCAGCAGCCTGGGGGGAATCAACTACAATGAGCAGTTCTTC.

A remark on this clonotype: A read error may be the cause here, since a much bigger clone is one base away. The chain recombines TRBV12-3 or TRBV12-4 with TRBJ1-2; a weak D match, TRBD1 (5 bases). The ends were cut back, 3 bases at V and 10 bases at J, with 12 bases in the middle. The CDR3 length is 12 residues. DNA for the CDR3: TGTGCCAGCAGTTTGGAGGGGTCTGACTACACCTTC. Amino acids: CASSLEGSDYTF.

The chain uses TRBV7-6 and TRBJ2-3; either TRBD1 or TRBD2 may fit D (5 bases each). With 1 base removed from V and 2 bases from J, the gap between germline ends came to 19 bases. The V gene's germline CDR1 is SGHVS and CDR2 FNYEAQ. This CDR3 has 18 residues. CDR3 DNA: TGTGCCAGCAGCTTAGGCCCTGGTGGCAGGGAGATCACAGATACGCAGTATTTT. It encodes CASSLGPGGREITDTQYF.

This clonotype was found a few times. DNA for the CDR3: TGTGCCAGCAGCTCCATCCGGAAAGAACTTCGGGCCTACGAGCAGTACTTC. It encodes CASSSIRKELRAYEQYF. The chain has TRBV7-9 and TRBJ2-7, with unresolved D. The CDR3 totals 17 residues. The germline gives CDR1 SEHNR, CDR2 FQNEAQ (reference sequence). Trimming took off 4 bases at V and 2 bases at J, with 21 bases between the two ends.